The 24 T cell receptor beta chains below all came from one sample that was sequenced in a study of T cell responses to AZD1222 COVID-19 vaccine. Some clones are missing from TCRdb's copy, which holds only in-frame ones; the method was immunoSEQ multiplex PCR. The table lists some 150,000 clones, about 93% of them singletons. The sequenced sample was peripheral blood, obtained on day 0 of AZD1222 vaccination. The receptors were sampled from an adult in good health.

The rearrangement links TRBV3-1 (or the pseudogene TRBV3-2) to TRBJ2-3, with 10 bases matching TRBD1. The CDR3 consists of 15 residues. With V trimmed by 6 bases and J by 5 bases, 8 bases remained unmatched. The germline CDR1 and CDR2 sequences are LGHDT and YNNKEL (reference sequence). This CDR3 is CASSQTDRGKDTQYF. CDR3 coding DNA: TGTGCCAGCAGTCAGACGGACAGGGGGAAAGATACGCAGTATTTT.

This clone was seen only once. The gene calls are TRBV5-6 and TRBJ2-5; weak D call: TRBD1 (5 bases). The CDR3 is made up of 15 amino acids. Trimming cost V 2 bases and J 1 base, with 12 bases left between them. Per germline, CDR1 SGHDT and CDR2 YYEEEE. The CDR3 protein is CASSFSRAFQETQYF. CDR3 DNA sequence: TGTGCCAGCAGCTTTTCCAGGGCGTTCCAAGAGACCCAGTACTTC. Variable domain in full (rest from reference TRBV5-6 and TRBJ2-5): DAGVTQSPTHLIKTRGQQVTLRCSPKSGHDTVSWYQQALGQGPQFIFQYYEEEERQRGNFPDRFSGHQFPNYSSELNVNALLLGDSALYLCASSFSRAFQETQYFGPGTRLLVL.

Of note for this clone: The junction departs from germline at one end; a sequencing error may be responsible. CDR3 coding DNA: TGTGCTAGCAGCTCCCAACCGGGACAGGGGGCTGGCGAGCAGTACTTC. Translated: CASSSQPGQGAGEQYF. V is TRBV7-7 and J is TRBJ2-7; 12 bases fit TRBD1. Germline V lookup: CDR1 SSHAT, CDR2 FNYEAQ (reference sequence). The CDR3 extends over 16 amino acids.

V is TRBV20-1 and J is TRBJ1-6, with 9 bases matching TRBD1. Germline V gene data show CDR1 as DFQATT and CDR2 as SNEGSKA (reference sequence). Trimming removed 3 bases from V and 6 bases from J; junction bases left unmatched: 3. This CDR3 contains 14 residues. CDR3 sequence reads: CSASPGQGNSPLHF. In DNA, the CDR3 is TGCAGTGCTAGTCCGGGACAGGGTAATTCACCCCTCCACTTT.

Concerning this clone itself: The same CDR3 also results from other DNA sequences found in this sample. The rearrangement uses TRBV9 and TRBJ2-7; D perhaps matches TRBD1 (6 bases). Trimming took off 4 bases at V and 1 base at J, with 15 bases between the two ends. The CDR3 spans 15 residues. Germline V lookup: CDR1 SGDLS, CDR2 YYNGEE. The CDR3 DNA is TGTGCCAGCAGCCGCCGGGACACTCTTTCCTACGAGCAGTACTTC. Translation: CASSRRDTLSYEQYF.

Written as DNA, the CDR3 is TGTGCCAGCAGTTTCGAAGAGAGGGGTTCGGATTCACCCCTCCACTTT. Translated, it gives CASSFEERGSDSPLHF. The gene calls are TRBV6-6 and TRBJ1-6, with a tentative D call TRBD1 (5 bases). Germline V lookup: CDR1 MNHNY, CDR2 SVGAGI (reference sequence). V dropped 4 bases and J dropped 8 bases, with 18 bases sitting between them. The CDR3 length is 16 residues.

V usage is TRBV18 and J usage is TRBJ1-1; D possibly corresponds to TRBD1 (5 bases). The CDR3 sequence is 15 residues long. Germline lookup yields CDR1 KGHSH and CDR2 LQKENI. Deletions cut 1 base from V and 1 base from J, with 10 bases between. CDR3 residues: CASSPLRGSNTEAFF. The CDR3 DNA reads TGTGCCAGCTCACCACTTAGGGGTTCGAACACTGAAGCTTTCTTT. The full variable domain, completed using reference TRBV18 and TRBJ1-1, is NAGVMQNPRHLVRRRGQEARLRCSPMKGHSHVYWYRQLPEEGLKFMVYLQKENIIDESGMPKERFSAEFPKEGPSILRIQQVVRGDSAAYFCASSPLRGSNTEAFFGQGTRLTVV.

The chain joins TRBV3-1 (or the pseudogene TRBV3-2) to TRBJ2-1; 11 nucleotides match TRBD1. The CDR3 consists of 16 residues. CDR1 LGHDT and CDR2 YNNKEL come from the germline V gene (reference sequence). With 0 bases clipped from V and 7 bases from J, the junction kept 5 bases outside the gene matches. In nucleotides, the CDR3 is TGTGCCAGCAGCCAAGATTCCGGGACAGGGGGGAATGAGCAGTTCTTC. It yields the protein CASSQDSGTGGNEQFF.

This sequence joins TRBV10-3 and TRBJ2-5; TRBD2 matches 7 bases. CDR3 length equals 15 residues. V was pared by 2 bases and J by 1 base, with 4 bases of the junction left unmatched. Germline V gene lookup returns CDR1 ENHRY and CDR2 SYGVKD. The CDR3 here is CAISEGGSPQETQYF. CDR3 coding DNA: TGTGCCATCAGTGAGGGCGGGAGCCCCCAAGAGACCCAGTACTTC.

The V gene is TRBV6-5, the J gene TRBJ1-4, with 7 bases fitting TRBD1. Germline assignment: CDR1 MNHEY and CDR2 SVGAGI. The junction had 8 bases not matched to a gene; V was cut back by 5 bases and J by 5 bases. This CDR3 region has 15 residues. DNA for the CDR3: TGTGCCAGCAGTACCAGGGACAGTACAAATGAAAAACTGTTTTTT. As protein: CASSTRDSTNEKLFF.

This rearrangement joins TRBV7-2 to TRBJ1-2; weak D call: TRBD1 (5 bases). The CDR3 totals 16 residues. The V and J ends lost 5 bases and 5 bases respectively, with 21 bases between them. Germline CDR1 and CDR2: SGHTA and FQGNSA. The CDR3 loop is CASSQGVGGKVYGYTF. The CDR3 DNA reads as TGTGCCAGCAGCCAGGGCGTGGGAGGGAAGGTGTATGGCTACACCTTC.

V and J are TRBV3-1 (or the pseudogene TRBV3-2) and TRBJ1-1, with 7 bases lining up with TRBD1. J lost 1 base, V lost 4 bases, and 6 bases had no gene match. Germline V CDR1 and CDR2: LGHDT, YNNKEL (reference sequence). The CDR3 length is 15 residues. The CDR3 DNA sequence: TGTGCCAGCAGCCGCGGCAGGGGGGAGAACACTGAAGCTTTCTTT. This translates into CASSRGRGENTEAFF.

The J gene is TRBJ2-5, the V gene TRBV11-2, with TRBD2 identical over 9 bases. Germline assignment: CDR1 SGHAT and CDR2 FQNNGV. The CDR3 consists of 15 residues. With V trimmed by 5 bases and J by 4 bases, 8 bases remained unmatched. The CDR3 sequence is CASSLLSGGSETQYF. The CDR3 region has the DNA TGTGCCAGCAGCCTACTTAGCGGGGGTTCAGAGACCCAGTACTTC.

This chain joins TRBV19 and TRBJ1-3; tentatively, D is TRBD1 (5 bases). Trimming stripped 7 bases from V and 0 bases from J, with 16 bases between. The CDR3 contains 16 residues. CDR1 is LNHDA and CDR2 is SQIVND in the germline V gene (reference sequence). This CDR3 reads CASIGDRVSSGNTIYF. The DNA of the CDR3 is TGTGCCAGTATAGGGGACCGCGTATCCTCTGGAAACACCATATATTTT.

The rearrangement joins TRBV6-4 to TRBJ1-1; 7 bases are shared with TRBD1. Looked up from germline, CDR1 is MRHNA and CDR2 is SNTAGT. The CDR3 is made up of 14 amino acids. V shed 6 bases, J shed 7 bases, and the junction held 11 bases outside the gene matches. Here the CDR3 DNA reads TGTGCCAGCAGCCGGGGGGAGGGGGCCTATGAAGCTTTCTTT. It yields the protein CASSRGEGAYEAFF.

The gene calls are TRBV7-6 and TRBJ2-3, with 8 bases matching TRBD2. V lost 0 bases to trimming and J lost 4 bases; unmatched junction nucleotides: 6. The CDR3 runs to 16 residues. In germline, CDR1 is SGHVS, CDR2 FNYEAQ. CDR3 bases: TGTGCCAGCAGCTTAGCAGGAGCGGGGGAGGCAGATACGCAGTATTTT. This encodes CASSLAGAGEADTQYF.

The sample holds one count of this clone. The J gene is TRBJ1-2, the V gene TRBV19; the match to TRBD1 covers 8 bases. The V gene end was trimmed by 6 bases and the J gene end by 5 bases; junction bases not matched to a gene: 8. Germline-derived CDR1 and CDR2 are LNHDA and SQIVND (reference sequence). The CDR3 runs to 14 residues. The CDR3 nucleotides are TGTGCCAGTAGGGGTCAGGGGGCAGGATATGGCTACACCTTC. Translated, it gives CASRGQGAGYGYTF.

The CDR3 is CASSLVGGSLYEQYF. The CDR3 DNA follows: TGCGCCAGCAGCTTGGTGGGCGGGAGCCTCTACGAGCAGTACTTC. The gene calls are TRBV5-1 and TRBJ2-7; 7 nucleotides agree with TRBD2. Germline trimming cut 0 bases from V and 3 bases from J; bases unmatched to any gene: 6. Germline V CDR1 and CDR2: SGHRS, YFSETQ. CDR3 length equals 15 residues.

CDR3 sequence (DNA): TGTGCCAGCAGTTCCTTTGGGGACTATGGCTACACCTTC. Translation: CASSSFGDYGYTF. V gene TRBV6-5 combines with J gene TRBJ1-2; no definite D call. V lost 4 bases to trimming and J lost 3 bases, with 9 bases between them. The length of the CDR3 is 13 residues. Germline CDR1 reads MNHEY; CDR2 reads SVGAGI.

CDR3: CAWRGVGDRDNEQFF. DNA for the CDR3: TGTGCCTGGAGGGGGGTAGGGGACAGGGACAATGAGCAGTTCTTC. The chain joins TRBV30 to TRBJ2-1; 9 bases map to TRBD1. V lost 3 bases, J lost 5 bases, and 8 bases stayed unmatched. The germline CDR1 and CDR2 sequences are GTSNPN and SVGIG (reference sequence). The length of the CDR3 is 15 residues. The whole variable domain, filled in from reference TRBV30 and TRBJ2-1, reads SQTIHQWPATLVQPVGSPLSLECTVEGTSNPNLYWYRQAAGRGLQLLFYSVGIGQISSEVPQNLSASRPQDRQFILSSKKLLLSDSGFYLCAWRGVGDRDNEQFFGPGTRLTVL.

The rearrangement joins TRBV2 to TRBJ2-7, with TRBD2 matching over 15 bases. CDR3 length: 15 residues. Germline values: CDR1 SNHLY, CDR2 FYNNEI. Germline trimming cut 8 bases from V and 4 bases from J; bases unmatched to any gene: 6. The CDR3 spells CASHPGTSGGYEQYF. Written as DNA, the CDR3 is TGTGCCAGCCATCCAGGGACTAGCGGGGGGTACGAGCAGTACTTC.

Worth noting for this clone: The identical CDR3 is also encoded by other nucleotide sequences in the sample. V usage is TRBV7-2 and J usage is TRBJ1-5; D is ambiguous. V shed 0 bases and J shed 7 bases, with 7 bases lying between them. This CDR3 has 13 amino acids. CDR1 and CDR2 from the germline V gene are SGHTA and FQGNSA. DNA for the CDR3: TGTGCCAGCAGCTTAGCTCTAGGCCAGCCCCAGCATTTT. This translates into CASSLALGQPQHF.

The V gene is TRBV10-2, the J gene TRBJ1-1; D possibly corresponds to TRBD1 (5 bases). The CDR3 runs 13 residues. V was trimmed by 6 bases and J by 7 bases, leaving 15 bases between them. Germline-derived CDR1 and CDR2 are WSHSY and SAAADI. In DNA, the CDR3 is TGCGCCAGCAGCACCGGGACGCTGGTTGAAGCTTTCTTT. Translation gives CASSTGTLVEAFF.

This chain joins TRBV3-1 (or the pseudogene TRBV3-2) and TRBJ2-1, with 9 bases matching TRBD2. The germline gives CDR1 LGHDT, CDR2 YNNKEL (reference sequence). The CDR3 runs to 15 residues. V gave up 0 bases and J gave up 10 bases; unmatched junction bases: 7. Here the CDR3 reads CASSQDRVSGREQFF. CDR3 nucleotides: TGTGCCAGCAGCCAAGATCGGGTTAGCGGGAGAGAGCAGTTCTTC.